These 29 T cell receptor beta chains share one sample of origin, sequenced in a study of technical replicates of blood from a few donors (dated by TCRdb to 2016 to 2017). Library creation used the immunoSEQ multiplex PCR assay. The table comes from immuneACCESS by way of TCRdb, which keeps in-frame sequences with V and J called. Part of the clones is missing from these tables; in studies checked, under half for an unresolved V gene and the rest for unknown reasons. The sample contains some 78,000 clones, 85% to 95% of them found a single time. About 0.41% of the sample is in the top ten clones. The sample taken for sequencing was T cells isolated from PBMCs. The receptor set was obtained from a human donor in good health.

This sequence joins TRBV6-5 and TRBJ2-7; 9 positions match TRBD1. Germline-derived CDR1 and CDR2 are MNHEY and SVGAGI. The CDR3 consists of 13 residues. The V gene end was trimmed by 6 bases and the J gene end by 5 bases; junction bases not matched to a gene: 5. CDR3 in amino acids: CASSLGQGNEQYF. The CDR3 DNA sequence: TGTGCCAGCAGCCTGGGACAGGGCAACGAGCAGTACTTC.

In this sample, this clone turned up a few times. The V and J genes are TRBV6-4 and TRBJ2-2; TRBD2 matches at 7 bases. CDR3 length: 14 amino acids. The J segment lost 3 bases and the V segment lost 2 bases, leaving 0 bases of the junction unmatched. The V gene's germline CDR1 is MRHNA and CDR2 SNTAGT. CDR3 residues: CASSDGRDTGELFF. CDR3 nucleotide sequence: TGTGCCAGCAGTGACGGGAGGGACACCGGGGAGCTGTTTTTT.

The chain uses TRBV11-3 and TRBJ2-5, with 8 bases that match TRBD1. CDR1 is SGHNT, CDR2 YENEEA, per germline. After removal of 5 bases from V and 5 bases from J, the junction contained 10 bases not matched to a gene. The CDR3 has 15 residues. CDR3 region: CASSHPQGARETQYF. CDR3 coding DNA: TGTGCCAGCAGCCATCCCCAGGGGGCTAGGGAGACCCAGTACTTC.

The gene calls are TRBV18 and TRBJ2-7; 7 bases align to TRBD1. The CDR3 has 14 amino acids. From germline, CDR1 is KGHSH and CDR2 LQKENI. Trimming at V came to 3 bases and at J to 3 bases, leaving 5 bases not matched to a gene. CDR3 sequence: CASSPQQGRYEQYF. The DNA of the CDR3 is TGTGCCAGCTCACCGCAACAGGGGCGCTACGAGCAGTACTTC.

The rearrangement uses TRBV7-9 and TRBJ2-1; D not resolved. CDR3 length equals 13 residues. The V gene lost 6 bases and the J gene lost 8 bases, with 14 bases spanning the gap. Germline V gives CDR1 SEHNR, CDR2 FQNEAQ (reference sequence). CDR3 loop: CASRRRGFHEQFF. The CDR3 nucleotides are TGTGCCAGCAGGCGACGCGGTTTCCATGAGCAGTTCTTC.

This clone was seen just once. The genes are TRBV7-9 and TRBJ1-4; 10 bases align to TRBD1. From germline, CDR1 is SEHNR and CDR2 FQNEAQ (reference sequence). V lost 7 bases to trimming and J lost 7 bases; unmatched junction nucleotides: 6. This CDR3 region has 14 residues. The CDR3 sequence is CASTMTGGLEKLFF. In nucleotides, the CDR3 is TGTGCCAGCACCATGACAGGGGGCCTTGAAAAACTGTTTTTT.

This chain's CDR3 is CASSLAPWGANYGYTF. The CDR3, as DNA: TGTGCCAGCAGCTTAGCCCCATGGGGGGCTAACTATGGCTACACCTTC. This chain uses TRBV11-2 with TRBJ1-2; D is possibly TRBD1 (5 bases). Germline CDR1 SGHAT, CDR2 FQNNGV. The CDR3 spans 16 residues. Trimming cost V 1 base and J 0 bases, with 12 bases left between them.

This clone was seen once. This chain links TRBV10-2 with TRBJ1-1; 9 bases match TRBD1. The CDR3 covers 12 residues. The germline CDR1 and CDR2 sequences are WSHSY and SAAADI. V trimming: 2 bases; J trimming: 12 bases; junction bases outside the gene matches: 4. The CDR3 region is CASSEGTGKTFF. The DNA of the CDR3 is TGCGCCAGCAGTGAGGGGACAGGGAAAACTTTCTTT.

This chain's CDR3 is CASGTGGYEQYF. For the CDR3, the DNA is TGTGCCAGTGGAACAGGGGGCTACGAGCAGTACTTC. The chain is built from TRBV19 and TRBJ2-7, with 8 nucleotides matching TRBD1. Germline assignment: CDR1 LNHDA and CDR2 SQIVND (reference sequence). V gave up 8 bases and J gave up 3 bases; unmatched junction bases: 3. The CDR3 extends over 12 amino acids. Variable domain in full (rest from reference TRBV19 and TRBJ2-7): DGGITQSPKYLFRKEGQNVTLSCEQNLNHDAMYWYRQDPGQGLRLIYYSQIVNDFQKGDIAEGYSVSREKKESFPLTVTSAQKNPTAFYLCASGTGGYEQYFGPGTRLTVT.

CDR3: CAISVAGVTYEQYF. CDR3 coding DNA: TGTGCCATCAGTGTGGCAGGCGTAACCTACGAGCAGTACTTC. The chain joins TRBV10-3 to TRBJ2-7; D gene unclear. Germline V lookup: CDR1 ENHRY, CDR2 SYGVKD. This CDR3 contains 14 residues. The ends were cut back, 4 bases at V and 2 bases at J, with 12 bases in the middle.

J is TRBJ2-1 and V is TRBV7-9; 8 nucleotides line up with TRBD2. The V gene's germline CDR1 is SEHNR and CDR2 FQNEAQ (reference sequence). The CDR3 runs to 14 residues. The trim removed 1 base at V and 6 bases at J, leaving 2 bases unmatched. The CDR3 nucleotides are TGTGCCAGCAGCTTAGAGCGGGAGTCCAATGAGCAGTTCTTC. As protein: CASSLERESNEQFF.

This sequence joins TRBV5-6 and TRBJ1-5; no reliable D call. This CDR3 spans 13 amino acids. The V end lost 2 bases, the J end lost 5 bases, and 8 bases lay between the germline ends. The germline CDR1 and CDR2 sequences are SGHDT and YYEEEE. CDR3 in amino acids: CASSFLGDQPQHF. For the CDR3, the DNA is TGTGCCAGCAGCTTTCTTGGAGATCAGCCCCAGCATTTT.

This sequence joins TRBV29-1 and TRBJ2-3; unclear D gene. The CDR3 loop spans 15 amino acids. The germline V gene encodes CDR1 SQVTM and CDR2 ANQGSEA. Trimming left V 0 bases short and J 0 bases short, with 10 bases between. Here the CDR3 reads CSVEEGRLSTDTQYF. Here the CDR3 DNA reads TGCAGCGTTGAAGAGGGCAGGCTTAGCACAGATACGCAGTATTTT.

The sample holds a few counts of this clone. The chain uses TRBV19 and TRBJ1-4; D is unclear. Germline lookup yields CDR1 LNHDA and CDR2 SQIVND (reference sequence). The CDR3 runs 12 residues. Trimming shortened V by 3 bases and J by 8 bases, and 7 bases separated the two germline ends. CDR3 nucleotides: TGTGCCAGTAGTATCTTTGAGGAAAAACTGTTTTTT. It is translated as CASSIFEEKLFF.

This clone was recorded once. This rearrangement joins TRBV5-6 to TRBJ2-1; the match to TRBD2 covers 8 bases. Germline CDR1 SGHDT, CDR2 YYEEEE. The CDR3 length is 12 residues. V trimming: 1 base; J trimming: 16 bases; junction bases outside the gene matches: 7. CDR3 in DNA: TGTGCCAGCAGCTTGCCGGGACTAGAAGGATTCTTC. This translates into CASSLPGLEGFF.

V is TRBV9 and J is TRBJ2-7; 9 nucleotides line up with TRBD1. CDR3 size: 14 residues. Germline lookup yields CDR1 SGDLS and CDR2 YYNGEE. V gave up 3 bases and J gave up 3 bases; unmatched junction bases: 4. The CDR3 DNA is TGTGCCAGCAGCGAAAGGACAGGGGACTACGAGCAGTACTTC. It codes for CASSERTGDYEQYF.

The rearrangement joins TRBV19 to TRBJ2-2; 8 bases align to TRBD2. The CDR3 sequence is 15 residues long. Per the germline V gene, CDR1 is LNHDA and CDR2 is SQIVND (reference sequence). V trimming: 5 bases; J trimming: 5 bases; junction bases outside the gene matches: 7. The DNA of the CDR3 is TGTGCCAGTAGTCTACTAGCGGAAGTTACCGGGGAGCTGTTTTTT. It yields the protein CASSLLAEVTGELFF.

The chain is built from TRBV5-8 and TRBJ2-3; D remains unclear. Trimming stripped 3 bases from V and 2 bases from J, with 16 bases between. The CDR3 is made up of 16 amino acids. In germline, CDR1 is SGHTS, CDR2 YDEGEE. CDR3 residues: CASSSLWALHTDTQYF. CDR3 sequence (DNA): TGTGCCAGCAGCTCCTTGTGGGCCCTACACACAGATACGCAGTATTTT.

The chain combines TRBV25-1 with TRBJ1-2; maybe TRBD1 (5 bases). Germline loops: CDR1 MGHDK, CDR2 SYGVNS. This CDR3 is built from 11 residues. V lost 2 bases, J lost 8 bases, and 6 bases lay in between. The CDR3 coding sequence is TGTGCCAGCAGTGAACCAGGGGGCTACACCTTC. As protein: CASSEPGGYTF.

The chain uses TRBV2 and TRBJ2-3; a weak D match, TRBD2 (5 bases). The CDR3 spans 14 residues. From germline, CDR1 is SNHLY and CDR2 FYNNEI. With 6 bases removed from V and 2 bases from J, the gap between germline ends came to 12 bases. The CDR3 here is CASRTGIHTDTQYF. The DNA for the CDR3 is TGTGCCAGCAGAACCGGGATACACACAGATACGCAGTATTTT.

The rearrangement joins TRBV6-1 to TRBJ1-5, with unresolved D. The CDR3 spans 15 residues. Trimming removed 1 base at V and 6 bases at J, with 13 bases between. Germline assignment: CDR1 MNHNS and CDR2 SASEGT. This chain's CDR3 is CASSEVSERRQPQHF. The CDR3 nucleotides are TGTGCCAGCAGTGAAGTATCCGAGCGCCGTCAGCCCCAGCATTTT.

The chain recombines TRBV5-1 with TRBJ2-1, with 13 nucleotides matching TRBD2. This CDR3 is built from 15 residues. J lost 9 bases, V lost 0 bases, and 3 bases had no gene match. CDR1 SGHRS and CDR2 YFSETQ come from the germline V gene. For the CDR3, the DNA is TGCGCCAGCAGCTTGGGGACTAGCGGGAGAGGTGAGCAGTTCTTC. Residues: CASSLGTSGRGEQFF.

The chain employs TRBV7-2 and TRBJ2-1; D is perhaps TRBD1 (6 bases). CDR1 SGHTA and CDR2 FQGNSA come from the germline V gene. V lost 2 bases and J 0 bases, leaving 20 bases between the germline ends. This CDR3 is built from 19 residues. The CDR3, as DNA: TGTGCCAGCAGCTTATCCCCAGGGGCGGAACTTACCTCCTACAATGAGCAGTTCTTC. This codes for CASSLSPGAELTSYNEQFF.

The rearrangement joins TRBV19 to TRBJ2-7; 8 nucleotides agree with TRBD1. Per germline, CDR1 LNHDA and CDR2 SQIVND (reference sequence). Trimming at V came to 6 bases and at J to 3 bases, leaving 7 bases not matched to a gene. This CDR3 spans 14 amino acids. In DNA form, the CDR3 reads TGTGCCAGTAGCGAGGACAGGGCGAGCTACGAGCAGTACTTC. Residues: CASSEDRASYEQYF.

V gene TRBV30 combines with J gene TRBJ1-4; D gene uncertain. Germline V gene data show CDR1 as GTSNPN and CDR2 as SVGIG (reference sequence). This CDR3 contains 11 residues. The ends were cut back, 6 bases at V and 5 bases at J, with 7 bases in the middle. The CDR3 here is CACLQNEKLFF. CDR3 in DNA: TGTGCCTGTCTCCAGAATGAAAAACTGTTTTTT. The whole variable domain, remainder taken from reference TRBV30 and TRBJ1-4, is SQTIHQWPATLVQPVGSPLSLECTVEGTSNPNLYWYRQAAGRGLQLLFYSVGIGQISSEVPQNLSASRPQDRQFILSSKKLLLSDSGFYLCACLQNEKLFFGSGTQLSVL.

The chain recombines TRBV7-8 with TRBJ2-7, with 8 bases lining up with TRBD2. V was pared by 6 bases and J by 2 bases, with 6 bases of the junction left unmatched. Germline CDR1 and CDR2: SGHVS and FQNEAQ. CDR3 length: 14 amino acids. The CDR3 sequence is CASRRAGVPYEQYF. The CDR3 DNA follows: TGTGCCAGCAGAAGAGCGGGAGTACCCTACGAGCAGTACTTC.

This chain links TRBV5-6 with TRBJ2-3; no firm D call. The CDR3 contains 15 residues. The germline V gene has CDR1 SGHDT and CDR2 YYEEEE. Trimming shortened V by 0 bases and J by 0 bases, and 8 bases separated the two germline ends. This CDR3 reads CASSLVRGSTDTQYF. CDR3 bases: TGTGCCAGCAGCTTGGTCCGAGGTAGCACAGATACGCAGTATTTT.

V is TRBV6-5 and J is TRBJ1-2, with D possibly matching TRBD1 (5 bases). V was shortened by 4 bases and J by 7 bases, with 16 bases between the two germline ends. This CDR3 region has 14 residues. Germline CDR1 MNHEY, CDR2 SVGAGI. The CDR3 nucleotides read TGTGCCAGCAGTTGGGGGGAAGGGACCGGTGGCTACACCTTC. It codes for CASSWGEGTGGYTF.

This sequence joins TRBV5-1 and TRBJ1-1, with unresolved D. The V gene lost 2 bases and the J gene lost 0 bases, with 8 bases spanning the gap. Germline V gene sequence: CDR1 SGHRS, CDR2 YFSETQ. The CDR3 has 14 amino acids. The CDR3, as DNA: TGCGCCAGCAGCTTCCGGGAGATGAACACTGAAGCTTTCTTT. The encoded protein is CASSFREMNTEAFF.